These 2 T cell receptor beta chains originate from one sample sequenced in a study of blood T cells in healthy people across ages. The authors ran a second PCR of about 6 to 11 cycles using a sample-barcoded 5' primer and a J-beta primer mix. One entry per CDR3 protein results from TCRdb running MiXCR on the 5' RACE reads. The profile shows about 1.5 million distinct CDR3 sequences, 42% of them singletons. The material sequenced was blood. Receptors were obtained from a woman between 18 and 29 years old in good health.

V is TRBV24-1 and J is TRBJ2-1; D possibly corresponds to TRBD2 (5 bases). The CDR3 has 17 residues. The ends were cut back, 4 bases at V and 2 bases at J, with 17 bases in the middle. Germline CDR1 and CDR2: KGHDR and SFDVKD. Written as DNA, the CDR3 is TGTGCCACCAGTGAGGCGGGCTTCCCAGGCGCCTACAATGAGCAGTTCTTC. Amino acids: CATSEAGFPGAYNEQFF.

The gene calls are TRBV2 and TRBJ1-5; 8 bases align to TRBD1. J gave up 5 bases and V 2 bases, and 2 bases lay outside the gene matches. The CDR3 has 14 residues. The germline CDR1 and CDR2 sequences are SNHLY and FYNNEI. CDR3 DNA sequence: TGTGCCAGCAGTGAACAGGGGGCTTATCAGCCCCAGCATTTT. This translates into CASSEQGAYQPQHF. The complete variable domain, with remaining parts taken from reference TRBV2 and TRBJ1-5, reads EPEVTQTPSHQVTQMGQEVILRCVPISNHLYFYWYRQILGQKVEFLVSFYNNEISEKSEIFDDQFSVERPDGSNFTLKIRSTKLEDSAMYFCASSEQGAYQPQHFGDGTRLSIL.